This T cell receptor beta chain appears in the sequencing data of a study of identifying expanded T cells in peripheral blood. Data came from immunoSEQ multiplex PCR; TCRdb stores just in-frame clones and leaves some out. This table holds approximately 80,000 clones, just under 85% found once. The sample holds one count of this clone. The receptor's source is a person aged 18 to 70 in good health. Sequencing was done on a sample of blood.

The CDR3 coding sequence is TGCGCCAGCAGCCAAGAGAGAGGTCTCGCTCACTCCACAGATACGCAGTATTTT. Amino acids: CASSQERGLAHSTDTQYF. This chain joins TRBV4-1 and TRBJ2-3; D uncertain. Germline V lookup: CDR1 MGHRA, CDR2 YSYEKL. The CDR3 consists of 18 residues. Trimming removed 0 bases from V and 2 bases from J, with 18 bases in between.